A selection of T cell receptor beta chains follows, all from one sample in a study of blood T cell repertoires in COVID-19. Produced via immunoSEQ multiplex PCR; TCRdb's table is partial and in-frame only. Among some 310,000 clones listed, 85% to 90% were seen once. Sequenced material: PBMCs or T cells enriched from blood (not recorded which). These receptors originate from a woman in her twenties or thirties who had recovered from COVID-19. Both conserved end residues are trimmed from each CDR3.

TRBJ1-4 | TRBV6-5 | ASTGLGNEKLF
TRBJ2-5 | TRBV6-5 | ASSYSGAETQY
TRBJ2-2 | TRBV3-1/TRBV3-2 | ASSQLAGTGELF
TRBJ1-1 | TRBV19 | ASSIGAGGNTEAF
TRBJ1-2 | TRBV29-1 | SVGFTWDYSQGIGGYT
TRBJ1-4 | TRBV18 | ASSYSGDEKLF
TRBJ1-5 | TRBV5-6 | ASSLGLGQGHQPQH
TRBJ2-7 | TRBV5-8 | ASSLLTGGIIEQY
TRBJ1-3 | TRBV4-1 | ASSQDTGTKHSGNTIY
TRBJ2-5 | TRBV5-1 | ASSMGQGWGETQY
TRBJ2-7 | TRBV6-1 | ASSERGIHEQY
TRBJ1-1 | TRBV9 | ASSLATEAF
TRBJ1-3 | TRBV30 | AWSEGHLLPGNTIY
TRBJ1-2 | TRBV5-1 | ASSSGGYGYT
TRBJ1-5 | TRBV27 | ASSPTYSNQPQH
TRBJ1-2 | TRBV27 | ASSLSERSVGYT
TRBJ1-2 | TRBV3-1/TRBV3-2 | ASSQDPGVYGYT
TRBJ1-1 | TRBV29-1 | SVEGRGGTEAF
TRBJ2-1 | TRBV7-2 | ASSITGTPYNEQF
TRBJ1-6 | TRBV28 | ASSSGQPVNNSPLH
TRBJ1-1 | TRBV21-1 | ASSKRRVGEGGEVNTEAF
TRBJ2-1 | TRBV30 | AWRLAGGGHEQF
TRBJ1-2 | TRBV4-1 | ASSHQGGRGNYGYT
TRBJ2-3 | TRBV29-1 | SVEGDRTLRTDTQY
TRBJ2-7 | TRBV19 | ASSITGEGNEQY
TRBJ1-2 | TRBV7-9 | ASSSATEILHGYT
TRBJ1-1 | TRBV9 | ASSSGPARTEAF
TRBJ2-3 | TRBV10-3 | AVLASTDTQY
TRBJ2-7 | TRBV30 | AWKRSQGWYEQY
TRBJ2-7 | TRBV7-9 | ASSRPLGEGLDEQY
TRBJ2-2 | TRBV30 | AWSRGHSNTGELF
TRBJ2-1 | TRBV15 | ATSKLARHEQF
TRBJ1-4 | TRBV6-2/TRBV6-3 | ASSLQGGGNEKLF
TRBJ1-2 | TRBV30 | AWRQGDYGYT
TRBJ1-1 | TRBV5-1 | ASSLIPGRNTEAF
TRBJ2-1 | TRBV19 | ASSIPPGNPYNEQF
TRBJ1-2 | TRBV18 | ASSPTREGGYT